Shown below are 13 T cell receptor beta chains from a single sample sequenced in a study of blood T cells in healthy people across ages. A J-beta primer mix and a sample-barcoded 5' primer were used in a second PCR of roughly 7 to 12 cycles. TCRdb re-called the 5' RACE reads with MiXCR, one entry per CDR3 protein. The table shows roughly 560,000 distinct CDR3 sequences, with 24% occurring only once. These data also featured in a second study, about T cells of mothers and their children.

The specimen was blood. The receptors stem from a boy aged 5 to 17 in good health.

As for this clonotype: The germline gene is not matched at one end of the junction; a read error may be the cause. V is TRBV20-1 and J is TRBJ2-1; 7 positions match TRBD2. The germline V gene has CDR1 DFQATT and CDR2 SNEGSKA (reference sequence). The CDR3 consists of 15 residues. In nucleotides, the CDR3 is TGCAGTGCTAGACCGTTAGGCGGGGGACGCAATGGGCAGTCCTTC. Its translation: CSARPLGGGRNGQSF.

The genes are TRBV28 and TRBJ2-5; a possible D gene is TRBD2 (5 bases). Trimming shortened V by 6 bases and J by 7 bases, and 18 bases separated the two germline ends. This CDR3 is 14 amino acids long. CDR1 and CDR2 from the germline V gene are MDHEN and SYDVKM. In DNA form, the CDR3 reads TGTGCCAGCAGGACAACGGGGTTAGTTGTGACCCAGTACTTC. Its translation is CASRTTGLVVTQYF. Together with reference TRBV28 and TRBJ2-5, the CDR3 gives the full variable domain: DVKVTQSSRYLVKRTGEKVFLECVQDMDHENMFWYRQDPGLGLRLIYFSYDVKMKEKGDIPEGYSVSREKKERFSLILESASTNQTSMYLCASRTTGLVVTQYFGPGTRLLVL.

Regarding this clonotype: Germline is not matched at one junction end, which may reflect a read error. The chain employs TRBV3-1 and TRBJ2-3; 7 bases are shared with TRBD2. CDR1 is LGHDT, CDR2 YNNKEL, per germline (reference sequence). This CDR3 has 16 residues. The CDR3 DNA follows: TGTGCCAGCAGCCAAGGGGGCGGGGGACGGACGGATACGCATTATTTT. Amino acids: CASSQGGGGRTDTHYF.

This chain joins TRBV20-1 and TRBJ1-3; possibly TRBD1 for D (5 bases). The V end lost 0 bases, the J end lost 2 bases, and 20 bases lay between the germline ends. Looked up from germline, CDR1 is DFQATT and CDR2 is SNEGSKA (reference sequence). This CDR3 is built from 18 residues. The CDR3 bases are TGCAGTGCTAGAGATCCAGGGCTCCGGGAAGGACCTGGAAACACCATATATTTT. It is translated as CSARDPGLREGPGNTIYF.

This chain joins TRBV4-3 and TRBJ2-7; 8 bases match TRBD1. The CDR3 extends over 16 amino acids. Germline V CDR1 and CDR2: LGHNA, YSLEER. Trimming at V came to 0 bases and at J to 2 bases, leaving 6 bases not matched to a gene. The CDR3 loop is CASSQDRVQGAYEQYF. CDR3 in DNA: TGCGCCAGCAGCCAAGATCGGGTACAGGGGGCCTACGAGCAGTACTTC.

This clonotype was counted between two and nine times. The rearrangement joins TRBV11-2 to TRBJ2-7; perhaps TRBD1 as D (6 bases). Per the germline V gene, CDR1 is SGHAT and CDR2 is FQNNGV. V was clipped by 4 bases and J by 3 bases, with 13 bases between them. The CDR3 is 14 amino acids. This CDR3 reads CASSSYTGNYEQYF. CDR3 sequence (DNA): TGTGCCAGCAGCTCTTATACAGGGAACTACGAGCAGTACTTC. The full variable domain, its missing parts supplied by reference TRBV11-2 and TRBJ2-7, is EAGVAQSPRYKIIEKRQSVAFWCNPISGHATLYWYQQILGQGPKLLIQFQNNGVVDDSQLPKDRFSAERLKGVDSTLKIQPAKLEDSAVYLCASSSYTGNYEQYFGPGTRLTVT.

The rearrangement uses TRBV20-1 and TRBJ1-1; no definite D call. CDR3 length equals 13 residues. V lost 3 bases, J lost 1 base, and 9 bases lay in between. Germline values: CDR1 DFQATT, CDR2 SNEGSKA (reference sequence). CDR3: CSARLMGNTEAFF. The CDR3 nucleotides read TGCAGTGCTAGGCTTATGGGGAACACTGAAGCTTTCTTT.

This clonotype was recorded a few times. CDR3 region: CASRIWGNEQFF. The CDR3 DNA sequence: TGTGCCAGCAGAATTTGGGGGAATGAGCAGTTCTTC. The rearrangement uses TRBV6-6 and TRBJ2-1; TRBD1 or TRBD2 may be the D gene (5 bases each). V was shortened by 6 bases and J by 7 bases, with 10 bases between the two germline ends. CDR1 MNHNY and CDR2 SVGAGI come from the germline V gene (reference sequence). The CDR3 spans 12 residues.

This clonotype came up a few times. The rearrangement links TRBV5-1 to TRBJ1-1, with a possible D match to TRBD1 (5 bases). The CDR3 totals 12 residues. The germline V gene encodes CDR1 SGHRS and CDR2 YFSETQ. The V and J ends lost 4 bases and 9 bases respectively, with 13 bases between them. CDR3 coding DNA: TGCGCCAGCAGCGCCATGGGGGTGAAAGCTTTCTTT. Amino acid sequence: CASSAMGVKAFF.

This clonotype has more than one count but fewer than ten. The chain uses TRBV7-2 and TRBJ1-5, with D perhaps matching TRBD1 (5 bases). Germline V gene sequence: CDR1 SGHTA, CDR2 FQGNSA. Between the trimmed V and J ends, which lost 5 bases and 7 bases, there was a span of 18 bases. The CDR3 totals 15 residues. This chain's CDR3 is CASSPRSGMLQPQHF. The DNA of the CDR3 is TGTGCCAGCAGCCCCAGGTCAGGGATGTTGCAGCCCCAGCATTTT. Complete variable domain (other parts from reference TRBV7-2 and TRBJ1-5): GAGVSQSPSNKVTEKGKDVELRCDPISGHTALYWYRQSLGQGLEFLIYFQGNSAPDKSGLPSDRFSAERTGGSVSTLTIQRTQQEDSAVYLCASSPRSGMLQPQHFGDGTRLSIL.

The chain joins TRBV2 to TRBJ2-4, with D unresolved. Germline CDR1 reads SNHLY; CDR2 reads FYNNEI. The V end was cut by 6 bases, the J end by 0 bases, with 15 bases between. The CDR3 has 16 residues. As DNA, the CDR3 is TGTGCCAGCAGCCAAACACTATCCCTAGCCAAAAACATTCAGTACTTC. It encodes CASSQTLSLAKNIQYF.

In this sample, this clonotype turned up many times. This rearrangement joins TRBV29-1 to TRBJ2-5; a weak D match, TRBD2 (5 bases). V shed 0 bases and J shed 5 bases, with 13 bases lying between them. CDR1 is SQVTM, CDR2 ANQGSEA, per germline. The CDR3 runs to 14 residues. The CDR3 DNA sequence: TGCAGCGTTGAAGATCGGAGTAGCGAGGAGACCCAGTACTTC. Translated: CSVEDRSSEETQYF. Complete variable domain (other parts from reference TRBV29-1 and TRBJ2-5): SAVISQKPSRDICQRGTSLTIQCQVDSQVTMMFWYRQQPGQSLTLIATANQGSEATYESGFVIDKFPISRPNLTFSTLTVSNMSPEDSSIYLCSVEDRSSEETQYFGPGTRLLVL.

The rearrangement joins TRBV3-1 to TRBJ2-5; no firm D call. The CDR3 spans 14 residues. Trimming pared 4 bases from V and 4 bases from J, leaving 13 bases between. Looked up from germline, CDR1 is LGHDT and CDR2 is YNNKEL (reference sequence). CDR3 protein: CASSPSNGVETQYF. CDR3 nucleotide sequence: TGTGCCAGCAGCCCCTCCAACGGAGTAGAGACCCAGTACTTC.